The rows below give T cell receptor beta chains drawn from one sample of a study of T cells after yellow fever vaccination. TCRdb re-called the 5' RACE reads with MiXCR, one entry per CDR3 protein. The profile shows some 54,000 distinct CDR3 sequences, approximately 6.6% of them singletons. Sample: CD8+ T cells not binding an NS4B(214-222) dextramer, sorted from PBMCs, taken about 41 days after the first yellow fever vaccination. These TCRs come from a man between 18 and 35 years old who received the YFV17D yellow fever vaccine. The CDR3 runs from the conserved cysteine through the conserved F or W. A D gene is named only where the DNA matches it firmly. Size is omitted from some rows. Given values are once, few, many or a class for expanded clones.

j_gene: TRBJ2-1
v_gene: TRBV20-1
d_gene: NA
abundance: few
CDR3aa: CSARSRNYNEQFF
CDR3nt: TGCAGTGCTAGGTCTCGGAATTACAATGAGCAGTTCTTC

j_gene: TRBJ2-5
v_gene: TRBV4-1
d_gene: NA
abundance: NA
CDR3aa: CASSQGISGQETQYF
CDR3nt: TGCGCCAGCAGCCAAGGGATTAGCGGCCAAGAGACCCAGTACTTC

j_gene: TRBJ2-2
v_gene: TRBV6-5
d_gene: NA
abundance: many
CDR3aa: CASSYGAAGELFF
CDR3nt: TGTGCCAGCAGTTACGGAGCCGCCGGGGAGCTGTTTTTT

j_gene: TRBJ2-1
v_gene: TRBV7-2
d_gene: NA
abundance: NA
CDR3aa: CASSFNSYNEQFF
CDR3nt: TGTGCCAGCAGCTTTAACTCCTACAATGAGCAGTTCTTC

j_gene: TRBJ2-1
v_gene: TRBV7-2
d_gene: NA
abundance: many
CDR3aa: CASSLGWGHSSYNEQFF
CDR3nt: TGTGCCAGCAGCTTAGGGTGGGGCCACAGCTCCTACAATGAGCAGTTCTTC

j_gene: TRBJ1-1
v_gene: TRBV27
d_gene: NA
abundance: few
CDR3aa: CASSLSPLMNTEAFF
CDR3nt: TGTGCCAGCAGTTTATCCCCTCTTATGAACACTGAAGCTTTCTTT

j_gene: TRBJ1-1
v_gene: TRBV29-1
d_gene: NA
abundance: many
CDR3aa: CSVVGNLAFGAFF
CDR3nt: TGCAGCGTTGTAGGCAATCTCGCTTTCGGAGCTTTCTTT

j_gene: TRBJ1-4
v_gene: TRBV6-2/TRBV6-3
d_gene: NA
abundance: few
CDR3aa: CASSYFRVSNENEKLFF
CDR3nt: TGTGCCAGCAGTTACTTCCGGGTATCCAATGAAAATGAAAAACTGTTTTTT

j_gene: TRBJ2-1
v_gene: TRBV12-3/TRBV12-4
d_gene: TRBD2
abundance: many
CDR3aa: CASSLQAGGPHEQFF
CDR3nt: TGTGCCAGCAGTTTGCAAGCGGGGGGGCCCCATGAGCAGTTCTTC

j_gene: TRBJ2-3
v_gene: TRBV4-2
d_gene: NA
abundance: many
CDR3aa: CASSQEGWGADTQYF
CDR3nt: TGTGCCAGCAGCCAAGAAGGCTGGGGGGCAGATACGCAGTATTTT

j_gene: TRBJ1-2
v_gene: TRBV5-1
d_gene: TRBD1
abundance: many
CDR3aa: CASSPDRGRLSWGYTF
CDR3nt: TGCGCCAGCAGTCCGGACAGGGGCCGTCTTTCGTGGGGCTACACCTTC

j_gene: TRBJ1-6
v_gene: TRBV5-1
d_gene: NA
abundance: many
CDR3aa: CASSLGRVYNSPLHF
CDR3nt: TGCGCCAGCAGCTTGGGGAGGGTCTATAATTCACCCCTCCACTTT